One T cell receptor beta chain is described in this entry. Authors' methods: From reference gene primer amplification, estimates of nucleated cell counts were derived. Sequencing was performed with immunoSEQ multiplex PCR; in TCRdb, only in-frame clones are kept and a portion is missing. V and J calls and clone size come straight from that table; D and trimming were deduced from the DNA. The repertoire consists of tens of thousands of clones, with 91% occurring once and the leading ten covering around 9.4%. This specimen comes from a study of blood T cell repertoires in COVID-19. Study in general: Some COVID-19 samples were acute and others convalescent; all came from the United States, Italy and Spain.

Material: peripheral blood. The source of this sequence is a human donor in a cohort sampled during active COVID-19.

CDR3 bases: TGTGCCACCCGAGGGGGAGATACGCAGTATTTT. Protein sequence: CATRGGDTQYF. This sequence joins TRBV15 and TRBJ2-3; D may be TRBD1 (6 bases). The CDR3 has 11 amino acids. Germline CDR1 and CDR2: LNHNV and YYDKDF (reference sequence). Trimming shortened V by 8 bases and J by 5 bases, and 8 bases separated the two germline ends.